Listed below are T cell receptor beta chains from one sample, sequenced in a study of T cell responses to AZD1222 COVID-19 vaccine. Only in-frame clones appear in the TCRdb table, and some are missing; sequencing was by immunoSEQ multiplex PCR. This table holds 100,000 to 120,000 clones, 88% found once. The material sequenced was peripheral blood, taken on day 0 of AZD1222 vaccination. The receptors come from an adult in good health. The CDR3 runs from the conserved cysteine through the conserved F or W. D genes are given only for firm matches.

J,V,D,CDR3,DNA
TRBJ2-7,TRBV7-9,NA,CASSSYYEQYF,TGTGCCAGCAGCTCATACTACGAGCAGTACTTC
TRBJ2-1,TRBV4-2,TRBD2,CASSQLAGGPNEQFF,TGTGCCAGCAGCCAACTAGCGGGAGGGCCCAATGAGCAGTTCTTC
TRBJ2-5,TRBV18,NA,CASSNQETQYF,TGTGCCAGCTCAAATCAAGAGACCCAGTACTTC
TRBJ1-4,TRBV27,TRBD1,CASGLTGTATNEKLFF,TGTGCCAGCGGGCTGACAGGGACCGCAACTAATGAAAAACTGTTTTTT
TRBJ2-1,TRBV29-1,NA,CSVEPQGAGTYNEQFF,TGCAGCGTTGAACCTCAAGGGGCGGGAACTTACAATGAGCAGTTCTTC
TRBJ2-1,TRBV21-1,NA,CASRSTSSGSSYNEQFF,TGTGCCAGCAGGAGCACCTCTAGTGGGAGCTCCTACAATGAGCAGTTCTTC
TRBJ1-2,TRBV30,NA,CAWSHAPGAGYTF,TGTGCCTGGAGTCATGCACCCGGGGCTGGCTACACCTTC
TRBJ2-3,TRBV28,NA,CASTGDRGTQYF,TGTGCCAGCACCGGGGACCGAGGCACGCAGTATTTT
TRBJ2-7,TRBV19,TRBD1,CASSGTGAEQYF,TGTGCCAGTAGTGGAACAGGGGCCGAGCAGTACTTC
TRBJ1-2,TRBV25-1,TRBD1,CASRQGKGYGYTF,TGTGCCAGTCGACAGGGTAAGGGCTATGGCTACACCTTC
TRBJ2-1,TRBV3-1/TRBV3-2,NA,CASSDKLGDEQFF,TGTGCCAGCAGCGACAAGCTTGGGGATGAGCAGTTCTTC
TRBJ1-2,TRBV28,TRBD1,CASTTGTAYGYTF,TGTGCCAGCACCACCGGGACAGCCTATGGCTACACCTTC
TRBJ1-5,TRBV7-2,TRBD1,CASSAPGTGGNQPQHF,TGTGCCAGCAGCGCCCCGGGGACAGGGGGCAATCAGCCCCAGCATTTT
TRBJ1-5,TRBV12-3/TRBV12-4,NA,CASSYDRDQPQHF,TGTGCCAGCAGTTATGACAGAGATCAGCCCCAGCATTTT
TRBJ2-2,TRBV30,NA,CAWSVGPGELFF,TGTGCCTGGAGTGTAGGGCCCGGGGAGCTGTTTTTT
TRBJ2-2,TRBV27,TRBD2,CASKPGRAVTGELFF,TGTGCCAGCAAACCCGGGAGGGCGGTCACCGGGGAGCTGTTTTTT
TRBJ2-1,TRBV28,TRBD2,CASRSPGLAEGQFF,TGTGCCAGCCGCTCACCCGGACTAGCCGAGGGGCAGTTCTTC
TRBJ2-1,TRBV7-8,TRBD1,CASSLGLGDRDENEQFF,TGTGCCAGCAGCTTAGGATTGGGGGACAGGGATGAAAATGAGCAGTTCTTC
TRBJ1-5,TRBV13,TRBD1,CASSSSQGDQPQHF,TGTGCCAGCAGCTCTTCACAGGGGGATCAGCCCCAGCATTTT
TRBJ1-2,TRBV28,NA,CASRNMQGYTF,TGTGCCAGCCGGAACATGCAAGGCTACACCTTC
TRBJ2-2,TRBV28,TRBD1,CASYTGTDKTGELFF,TGTGCCAGTTACACCGGGACAGATAAAACCGGGGAGCTGTTTTTT
TRBJ1-5,TRBV28,NA,CASTIGGGLRMPQHF,TGTGCCAGCACCATAGGGGGGGGCCTGCGGATGCCCCAGCATTTT
TRBJ2-1,TRBV18,NA,CASSPPALRRSYNEQFF,TGTGCCAGCTCACCACCGGCGTTGCGCCGCTCCTACAATGAGCAGTTCTTC
TRBJ2-7,TRBV15,NA,CATSRDLLWEQYF,TGTGCCACCAGCAGAGATCTGCTATGGGAGCAGTACTTC
TRBJ2-7,TRBV6-6,NA,CASGQGQIDYEQYF,TGTGCCAGCGGACAAGGACAGATCGACTACGAGCAGTACTTC
TRBJ2-7,TRBV7-8,TRBD2,CASSPRTSGRFEQYF,TGTGCCAGCAGCCCTAGGACTAGCGGGAGGTTTGAGCAGTACTTC